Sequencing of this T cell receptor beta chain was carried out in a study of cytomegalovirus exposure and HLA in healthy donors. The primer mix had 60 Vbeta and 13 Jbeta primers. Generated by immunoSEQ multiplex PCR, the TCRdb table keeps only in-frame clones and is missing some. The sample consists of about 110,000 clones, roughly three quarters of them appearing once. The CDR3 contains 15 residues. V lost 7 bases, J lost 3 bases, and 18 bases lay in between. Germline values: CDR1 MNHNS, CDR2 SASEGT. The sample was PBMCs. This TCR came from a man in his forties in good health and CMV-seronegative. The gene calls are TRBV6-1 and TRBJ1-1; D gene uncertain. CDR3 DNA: TGTGCCAGCACCACCGCCGGAGTGATGCACACTGAAGCTTTCTTT. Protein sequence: CASTTAGVMHTEAFF.